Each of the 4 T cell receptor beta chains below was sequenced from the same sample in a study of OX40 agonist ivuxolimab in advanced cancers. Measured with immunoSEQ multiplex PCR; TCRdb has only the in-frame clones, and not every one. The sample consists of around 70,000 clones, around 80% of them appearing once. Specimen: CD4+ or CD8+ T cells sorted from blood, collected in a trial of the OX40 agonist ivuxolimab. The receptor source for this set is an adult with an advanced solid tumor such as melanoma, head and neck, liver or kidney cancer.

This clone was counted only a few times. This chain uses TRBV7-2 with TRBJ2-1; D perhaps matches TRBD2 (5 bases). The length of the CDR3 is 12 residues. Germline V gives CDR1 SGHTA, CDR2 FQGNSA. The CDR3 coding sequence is TGTGCGTCGAGCGGTGGAGGTGATGAGCAGTTCTTC. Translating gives CASSGGGDEQFF.

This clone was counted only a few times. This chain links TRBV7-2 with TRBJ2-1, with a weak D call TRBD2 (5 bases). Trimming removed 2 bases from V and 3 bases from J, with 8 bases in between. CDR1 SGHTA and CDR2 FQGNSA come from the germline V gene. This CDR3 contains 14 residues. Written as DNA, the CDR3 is TGTGCCAGCAGCTTATCCGGGATCTACAATGAGCAGTTCTTC. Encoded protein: CASSLSGIYNEQFF. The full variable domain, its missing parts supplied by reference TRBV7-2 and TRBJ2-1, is GAGVSQSPSNKVTEKGKDVELRCDPISGHTALYWYRQSLGQGLEFLIYFQGNSAPDKSGLPSDRFSAERTGGSVSTLTIQRTQQEDSAVYLCASSLSGIYNEQFFGPGTRLTVL.

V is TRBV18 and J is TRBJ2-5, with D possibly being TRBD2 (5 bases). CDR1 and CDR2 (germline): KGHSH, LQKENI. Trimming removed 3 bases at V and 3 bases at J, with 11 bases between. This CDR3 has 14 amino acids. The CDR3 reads CASSPLSGEETQYF. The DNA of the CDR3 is TGTGCCAGCTCACCCCTGAGCGGCGAAGAGACCCAGTACTTC.

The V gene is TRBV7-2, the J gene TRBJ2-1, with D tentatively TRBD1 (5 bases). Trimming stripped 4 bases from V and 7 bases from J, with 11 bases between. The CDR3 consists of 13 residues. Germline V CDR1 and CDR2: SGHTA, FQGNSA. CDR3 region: CASSSGFENEQFF. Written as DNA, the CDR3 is TGTGCCAGCAGCTCAGGGTTTGAGAATGAGCAGTTCTTC.